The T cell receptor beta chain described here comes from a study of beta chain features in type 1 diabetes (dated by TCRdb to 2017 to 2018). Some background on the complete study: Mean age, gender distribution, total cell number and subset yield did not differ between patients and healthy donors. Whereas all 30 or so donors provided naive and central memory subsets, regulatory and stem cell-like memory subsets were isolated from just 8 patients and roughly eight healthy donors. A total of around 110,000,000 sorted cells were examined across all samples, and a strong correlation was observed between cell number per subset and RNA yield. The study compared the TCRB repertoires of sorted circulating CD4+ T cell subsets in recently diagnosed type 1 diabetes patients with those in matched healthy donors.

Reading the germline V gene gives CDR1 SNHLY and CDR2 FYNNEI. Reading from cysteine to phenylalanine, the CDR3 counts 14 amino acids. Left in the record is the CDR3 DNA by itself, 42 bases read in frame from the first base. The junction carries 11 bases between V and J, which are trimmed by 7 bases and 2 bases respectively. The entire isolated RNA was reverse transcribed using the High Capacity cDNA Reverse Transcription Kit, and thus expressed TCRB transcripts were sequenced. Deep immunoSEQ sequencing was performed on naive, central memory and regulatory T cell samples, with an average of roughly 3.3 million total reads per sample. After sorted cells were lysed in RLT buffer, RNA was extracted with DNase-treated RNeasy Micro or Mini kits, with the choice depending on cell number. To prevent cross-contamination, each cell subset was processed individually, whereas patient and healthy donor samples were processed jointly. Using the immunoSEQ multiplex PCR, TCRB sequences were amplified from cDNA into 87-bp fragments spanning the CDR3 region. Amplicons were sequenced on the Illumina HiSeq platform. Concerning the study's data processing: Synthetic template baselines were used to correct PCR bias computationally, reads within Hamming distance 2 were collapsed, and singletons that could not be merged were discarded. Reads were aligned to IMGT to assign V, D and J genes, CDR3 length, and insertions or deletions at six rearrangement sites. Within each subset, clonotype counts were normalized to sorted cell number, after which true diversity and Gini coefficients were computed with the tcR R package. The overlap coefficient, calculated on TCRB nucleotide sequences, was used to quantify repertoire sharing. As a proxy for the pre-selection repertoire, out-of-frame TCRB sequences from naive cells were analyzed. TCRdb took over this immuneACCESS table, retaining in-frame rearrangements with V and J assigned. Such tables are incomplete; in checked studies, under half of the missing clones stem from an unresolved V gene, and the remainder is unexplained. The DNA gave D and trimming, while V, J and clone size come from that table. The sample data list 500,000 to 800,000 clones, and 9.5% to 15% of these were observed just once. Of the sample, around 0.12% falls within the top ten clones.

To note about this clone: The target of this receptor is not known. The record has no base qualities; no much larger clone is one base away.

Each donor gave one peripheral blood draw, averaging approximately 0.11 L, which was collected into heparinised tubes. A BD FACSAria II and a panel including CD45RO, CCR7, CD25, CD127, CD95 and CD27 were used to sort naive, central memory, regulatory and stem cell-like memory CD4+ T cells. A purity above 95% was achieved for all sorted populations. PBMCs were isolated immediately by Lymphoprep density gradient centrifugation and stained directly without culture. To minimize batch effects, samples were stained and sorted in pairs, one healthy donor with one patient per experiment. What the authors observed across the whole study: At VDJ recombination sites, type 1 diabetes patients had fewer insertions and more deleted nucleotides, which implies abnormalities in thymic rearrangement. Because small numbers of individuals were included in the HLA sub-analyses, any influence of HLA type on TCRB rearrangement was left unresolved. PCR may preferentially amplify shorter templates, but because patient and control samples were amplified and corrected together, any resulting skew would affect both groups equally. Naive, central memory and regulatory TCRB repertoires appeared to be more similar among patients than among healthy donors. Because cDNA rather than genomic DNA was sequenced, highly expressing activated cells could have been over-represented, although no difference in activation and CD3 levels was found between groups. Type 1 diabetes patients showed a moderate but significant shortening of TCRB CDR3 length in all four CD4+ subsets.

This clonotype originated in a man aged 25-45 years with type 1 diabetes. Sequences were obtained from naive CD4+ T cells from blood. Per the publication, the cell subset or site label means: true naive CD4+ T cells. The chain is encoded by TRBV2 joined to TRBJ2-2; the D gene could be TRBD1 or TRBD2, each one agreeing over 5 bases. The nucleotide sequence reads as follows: TGTGCCAGCATTGTCGGGGCTAACACCGGGGAGCTGTTTTTT. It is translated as CASIVGANTGELFF. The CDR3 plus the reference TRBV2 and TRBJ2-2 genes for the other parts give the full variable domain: EPEVTQTPSHQVTQMGQEVILRCVPISNHLYFYWYRQILGQKVEFLVSFYNNEISEKSEIFDDQFSVERPDGSNFTLKIRSTKLEDSAMYFCASIVGANTGELFFGEGSRLTVL.